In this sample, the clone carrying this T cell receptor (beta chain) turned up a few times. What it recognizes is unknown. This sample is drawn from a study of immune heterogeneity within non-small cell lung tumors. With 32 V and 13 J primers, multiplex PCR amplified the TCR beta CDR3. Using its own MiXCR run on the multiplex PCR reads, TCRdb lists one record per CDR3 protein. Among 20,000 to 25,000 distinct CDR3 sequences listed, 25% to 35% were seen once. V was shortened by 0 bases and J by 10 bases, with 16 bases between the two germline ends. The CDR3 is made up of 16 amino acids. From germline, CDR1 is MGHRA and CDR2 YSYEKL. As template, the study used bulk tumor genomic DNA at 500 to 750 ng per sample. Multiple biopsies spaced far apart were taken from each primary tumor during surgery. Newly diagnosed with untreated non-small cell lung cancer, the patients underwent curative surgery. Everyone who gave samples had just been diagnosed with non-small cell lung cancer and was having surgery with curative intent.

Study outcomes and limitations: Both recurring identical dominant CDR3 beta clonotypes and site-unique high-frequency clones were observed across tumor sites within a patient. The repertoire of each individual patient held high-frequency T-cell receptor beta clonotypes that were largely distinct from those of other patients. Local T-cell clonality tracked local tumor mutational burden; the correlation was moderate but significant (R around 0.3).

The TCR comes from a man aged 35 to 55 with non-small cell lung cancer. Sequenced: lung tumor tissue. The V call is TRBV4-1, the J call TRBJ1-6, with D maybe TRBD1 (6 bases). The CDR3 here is CASSQDMGGTGSPLHF. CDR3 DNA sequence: TGCGCCAGCAGCCAAGATATGGGGGGCACCGGGTCACCCCTCCACTTT.